This TCR beta chain was profiled in a study of shared clonotypes between healthy human individuals. Tens of thousands of T cell genomes, or 300 to 350 ng DNA, went into unsorted PBMC replicate PCRs. TCRdb's table, derived via immunoSEQ multiplex PCR, lists solely in-frame clones and lacks some. The sample lists approximately 440,000 clones, roughly three quarters occurring once. Unmatched junction bases numbered 13, after V lost 8 bases and J lost 2 bases. The length of the CDR3 is 16 residues. Germline values: CDR1 MDHEN, CDR2 SYDVKM. Every one of the donors was a Caucasian adult that lived in Nashville, Tennessee.

The rearrangement links TRBV28 to TRBJ2-7; 9 bases line up with TRBD2. Source material: PBMCs. The TCR was taken from a middle-aged woman in good health. Some clones in this sample may be carry-over from other donors' samples. The CDR3 region has the DNA TGTGCCAGCGCCCAAAGGGGTAGCGGGAGTACCTACGAGCAGTACTTC. Translating it yields CASAQRGSGSTYEQYF. Together with reference TRBV28 and TRBJ2-7, the CDR3 gives the full variable domain: DVKVTQSSRYLVKRTGEKVFLECVQDMDHENMFWYRQDPGLGLRLIYFSYDVKMKEKGDIPEGYSVSREKKERFSLILESASTNQTSMYLCASAQRGSGSTYEQYFGPGTRLTVT.